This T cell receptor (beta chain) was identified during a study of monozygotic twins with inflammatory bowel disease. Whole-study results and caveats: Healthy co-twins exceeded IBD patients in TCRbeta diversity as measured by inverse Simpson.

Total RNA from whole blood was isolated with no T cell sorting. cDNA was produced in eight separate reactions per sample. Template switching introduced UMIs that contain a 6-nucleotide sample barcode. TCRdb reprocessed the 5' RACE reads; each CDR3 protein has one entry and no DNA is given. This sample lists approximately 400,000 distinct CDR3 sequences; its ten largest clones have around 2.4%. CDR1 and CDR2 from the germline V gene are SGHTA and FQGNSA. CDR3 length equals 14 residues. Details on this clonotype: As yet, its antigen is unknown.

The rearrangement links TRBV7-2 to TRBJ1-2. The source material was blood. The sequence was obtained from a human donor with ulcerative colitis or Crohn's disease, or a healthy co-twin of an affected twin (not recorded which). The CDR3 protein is CASSFGSANYGYTF.